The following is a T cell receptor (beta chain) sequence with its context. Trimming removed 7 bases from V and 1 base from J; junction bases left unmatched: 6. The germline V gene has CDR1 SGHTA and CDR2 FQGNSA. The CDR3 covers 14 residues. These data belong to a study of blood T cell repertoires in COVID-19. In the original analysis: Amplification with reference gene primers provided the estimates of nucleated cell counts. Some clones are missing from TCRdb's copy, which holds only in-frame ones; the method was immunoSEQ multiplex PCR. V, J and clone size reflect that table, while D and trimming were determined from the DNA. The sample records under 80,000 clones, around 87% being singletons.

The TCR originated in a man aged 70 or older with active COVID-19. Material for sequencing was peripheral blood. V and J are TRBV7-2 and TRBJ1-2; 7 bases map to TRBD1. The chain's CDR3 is CASTPGTDNYGYTF. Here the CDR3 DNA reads TGTGCCAGCACCCCGGGGACAGATAACTATGGCTACACCTTC.